This T cell receptor (beta chain) originates from a study of blood T cells in healthy people across ages (dated by TCRdb to about 2015). Background for the entire study: In model experiments, template switching captured about one uniquely barcoded TCR beta cDNA molecule for every two T cells. The study measured age-related changes in TCR beta repertoire diversity using deep sequencing normalized with unique cDNA molecular identifiers. Donors were grouped into four age groups: young (average roughly 16 years), middle-aged (39), aged (about 59) and long-lived (approximately 75). To avoid experimental bias, donors of different ages were randomly spread across the sequencing lanes. Using the same blood draw, the study looked at two additional independent replicas of 1 million unique cDNA reads for two donors, one aged 18 to 30 and the other aged 80 or older.

Libraries came from 5' RACE. The sequencer was an Illumina HiSeq 2500. The second PCR ran for about 6 to 12 cycles and used a J-beta primer mix along with a sample-barcoded 5' primer. Each TCR beta cDNA molecule received a unique molecular identifier from a template-switch 5' adaptor carrying 12 random nucleotides. Each sample yielded at least 2.5 million CDR3-containing paired-end reads. All of the RNA was converted into first-strand cDNA using the Mint cDNA synthesis kit, with a TRBC-specific oligonucleotide serving as the primer. Following uracil-DNA glycosylase treatment, all cDNA underwent a first 18-cycle PCR with the universal primers M1SS and BC2_uni_R. Per the source publication's procedure: For normalization, 1 million high-quality reads, each with a distinct molecular identifier, were randomly selected from each sample. Reads sharing molecular identifiers were discarded rather than binned into consensus sequences. MiTCR, set to a Q25 quality threshold and the strictest error-elimination algorithm, was used for CDR3 identification, clonotype clustering and error correction. A nonparametric unseen species model with Euler transformation was used to estimate lower-bound total TCR beta diversity. TCRdb trimmed public reads at Q25 via fastp, called clones via MiXCR and kept in-frame beta chains. Here each entry gathers all rows of one CDR3 protein and keeps the most common genes and DNA. These V and J calls derive from TCRdb rather than the authors' analysis. For this sample the table gives more than 1.4 million distinct CDR3 sequences, of which around 42% were detected only once. Of the sample, 6.5% to 10% falls within the top ten clones.

The CDR1 and CDR2 encoded by the germline V gene are ENHRY and SYGVKD. The CDR3 starts with the cysteine, ends with the phenylalanine, and has 13 residues. Of the read, only the CDR3 DNA is kept; its 39 bases are in frame from base 1. The 39 donors, aged about 6 to 95 years, were systemically healthy Caucasian individuals from Russia. Each donor gave 8 to 10 milliliters of peripheral blood, drawn into EDTA-treated Vacutainer tubes. Ficoll-Paque density-gradient centrifugation was used to isolate PBMCs, with at least 6.5 million obtained per sample. Total RNA was extracted from PBMCs with Trizol reagent, with at least 6 micrograms obtained per sample. For every donor, flow cytometry on a PBMC aliquot measured the percentage of naive CD45RAhigh/CD27high T cells. This clonotype appeared a few times. No antigen is known for it. Per-base qualities were not stored, and no clone one base away is much larger.

Broader findings and caveats from the paper: Compared with the aged group, the long-lived group had more naive CD4+ T cells, fewer expanded clones and increased TCR diversity, suggesting age selection. Observed TCR beta diversity per million T cells fell roughly linearly with age, and a significant reduction was already apparent by age approximately 40. Because donor CMV infection status was unknown, age-related changes in expanded clonotypes were potentially confounded. Because profiling used bulk unsorted PBMCs, naive and antigen-experienced compartments could not be compared conclusively. Estimates of total diversity from one million sequenced T cells were regarded as lower bounds and underestimates. Observed TCR beta diversity correlated strongly with the percentage of naive T cells measured by flow cytometry.

What was sequenced was blood. The sequence came from a woman aged 18-29 years in good health. The chain links TRBV10-3 with TRBJ2-7; 7 junctional bases match TRBD2. The end of the DNA fits TRBJ2-5 better, so the J call may be wrong. The DNA sequence follows: TGTGCCACCTGTGTGGGGCGGGGGGAGACCCAGTACTTC. Its amino acids are CATCVGRGETQYF.